This T cell receptor beta chain was sequenced for a study of shared clonotypes between healthy human individuals. Study in general: In total, the donors were a couple of women and three men aged 18 to 49. CD4 naive cells filled three plates per donor, CD4 memory three, CD8 naive two and CD8 memory one.

Method: immunoSEQ multiplex PCR; TCRdb's copy keeps in-frame clones and lacks some. Of fewer than 3 million clones in the sample, about 90% were seen once. The sequence was collected from a man between 18 and 35 years old in good health. Some clones in this sample may be carry-over from other donors' samples. Sequencing was done on a sample of naive CD4+ T cells from PBMCs. As for subset: CD45RA+ positively selected.

CDR3 nucleotide sequence: TGTGCCAGCAGCCGGGACAGCGAGACAGATACGCAGTATTTT. It encodes CASSRDSETDTQYF. The genes are TRBV6-1 and TRBJ2-3; 7 nucleotides align to TRBD1. Germline CDR1 MNHNS, CDR2 SASEGT. The CDR3 is 14 amino acids. Trimming at V came to 6 bases and at J to 3 bases, leaving 6 bases not matched to a gene.